Listed here is a single T cell receptor beta chain. Its antigen is not identified. At one end, the junction sequence differs from germline, possibly due to a read error. This sample was taken from a study of tumor and adjacent non-tumor tissue in lung cancer. Study-level findings and limits: In normal lung, the top 100 clones were significantly more dominant than in tumor. Higher tumor TCR diversity was associated with shorter survival. TCR diversity was significantly greater in tumor than normal lung tissue.

A modified ARM-PCR protocol with three rounds of nested PCR amplified TCRbeta. TCRdb analysed the multiplex PCR reads with MiXCR anew, one entry per CDR3 protein. The sample shows 100,000 or so distinct CDR3 sequences, approximately 65% of them seen only once. No cell sorting was done before RNA was extracted from the tissue. More than 3 cm separated this lung sample from the edge of the tumor. The CDR3 spans 13 residues. The germline gives CDR1 SQVTM, CDR2 ANQGSEA. Sequenced input: distant non-tumor lung tissue. The origin of this receptor is a man aged 25 to 40 with non-small cell lung cancer. This chain uses TRBV29-1 with TRBJ2-5; a weak D match, TRBD1 (6 bases). CDR3: CNVELAGAETQYF. The CDR3 DNA reads TGCAACGTTGAACTGGCAGGGGCGGAGACCCAATACTTC.